This TCR beta chain was found in a study of beta chain features in type 1 diabetes (dated 2018 in TCRdb). About the full investigation: Mean age, gender distribution, total cell number and subset yield did not differ between patients and healthy donors. In the study, recently diagnosed type 1 diabetes patients and matched healthy donors were compared on the TCRB repertoires of their sorted circulating CD4+ T cell subsets. Regulatory and stem cell-like memory subsets were isolated from only 8 patients and roughly 8 healthy donors, whereas naive and central memory subsets came from all 30 or so donors. A total of over 90,000,000 sorted cells were examined across all samples, and a strong correlation was observed between cell number per subset and RNA yield. Findings and caveats that apply to the study as a whole: Naive, central memory and regulatory TCRB repertoires appeared to be more similar among patients than among healthy donors. HLA sub-analyses involved small numbers of individuals, so any influence of HLA type on TCRB rearrangement remained unresolved. Because cDNA was sequenced instead of genomic DNA, activated cells with high expression could be over-represented, although the groups did not differ in activation or CD3 levels. Shorter templates might have been favored by PCR, but patient and control samples were amplified and corrected together, so both groups would have been affected equally by any skew. At VDJ recombination sites, patients with type 1 diabetes made fewer insertions and deleted more nucleotides, a pattern implying thymic rearrangement abnormalities. A moderate but significant shortening of TCRB CDR3 length was observed in type 1 diabetes patients in all four CD4+ subsets.

This clone was recorded a few times. Its antigen is currently not known. Base quality data are lacking; no much larger clone is found one base away. The entire amount of isolated RNA was reverse transcribed using the High Capacity cDNA Reverse Transcription Kit, so the sequenced TCRB transcripts were expressed ones. Deep immunoSEQ sequencing was performed on naive, central memory and regulatory T cell samples, with an average of roughly 3.5 million total reads per sample. Sorted cells were lysed in RLT buffer and RNA was extracted with DNase-treated RNeasy Micro or Mini kits, depending on cell number. To prevent cross-contamination, every cell subset was processed on its own, while patient and healthy donor samples were processed together. TCRB sequences were amplified from cDNA with the immunoSEQ multiplex PCR, producing 87-bp fragments spanning the CDR3 region. The amplicons were sequenced using the Illumina HiSeq platform. The source study handled its data this way. PCR bias was corrected computationally using synthetic template baselines, and reads within Hamming distance 2 were collapsed, with unmergeable singletons discarded. By aligning reads against IMGT, V, D and J genes, CDR3 length, and insertions or deletions at six rearrangement sites were assigned. Clonotype counts were normalized to sorted cell number within each subset before computing true diversity and Gini coefficients with the tcR R package. Repertoire sharing was quantified using the overlap coefficient calculated on TCRB nucleotide sequences. The clones in this table, taken by TCRdb from immuneACCESS, are in-frame only. Not every clone is retained; where verified, under half of the shortfall comes from an unresolved V gene, and the cause of the rest is unknown. V, J and clone size derive from that table, while D and trimming were established from the DNA sequence. This sample has about 140,000 clones in its table, and 6.9% of those were observed once. The top ten clonotypes cover around 1.5% of the sample.

From each donor, a single peripheral blood sample of around 120 mL on average was drawn into heparinised tubes. A BD FACSAria II and a panel including CD45RO, CCR7, CD25, CD127, CD95 and CD27 were used to sort naive, central memory, regulatory and stem cell-like memory CD4+ T cells. Purity was above 95% for every sorted population. PBMCs were isolated right away by Lymphoprep density gradient centrifugation and were stained directly, without culture. So that batch effects would be minimized, each experiment stained and sorted samples in pairs, pairing one healthy donor with one patient. The CDR3 numbers 18 residues from cysteine through phenylalanine. The CDR3 DNA has 54 bases and is translated from base 1. Unmatched junction bases come to 11, with V trimmed by 2 bases and J by 4 bases. CDR1 and CDR2 (LGHNA, YNFKEQ) derive from the germline V gene.

The TCR originated in a woman aged 25 to 45 in good health. This receptor chain uses TRBV4-2 and TRBJ2-2, with 9 middle bases fitting TRBD1. Sequenced input: central memory CD4+ T cells from blood. The CDR3 corresponds to CASSQQIPGQGATGELFF. At the DNA level, the sequence is TGTGCCAGCAGCCAACAGATACCGGGACAGGGAGCCACCGGGGAGCTGTTTTTT.